This T cell receptor (beta chain) was retrieved from a study of blood T cells in healthy people across ages. Only a few counts were recorded for this clonotype. Combining a sample-barcoded 5' primer with a J-beta primer mix, a second PCR ran for roughly 7 to 11 cycles. Every single cDNA molecule received a tag from a template-switch adaptor with 12 random nucleotides. Via MiXCR, TCRdb re-called the 5' RACE reads, giving one row per CDR3 protein. The table shows 850,000 to 1,100,000 distinct CDR3 sequences, with approximately 38% occurring only once. The source material was blood. The sequence came from a man between 18 and 35 years old in good health.

The CDR3 nucleotides read TGTGCCAGCAGCTTTCGAGCCGACAACAATGAGCAGTTCTTC. This translates into CASSFRADNNEQFF. The chain combines TRBV7-9 with TRBJ2-1, with D unresolved. The CDR3 sequence is 14 residues long. Germline V lookup: CDR1 SEHNR, CDR2 FQNEAQ (reference sequence). V dropped 3 bases and J dropped 5 bases, with 11 bases sitting between them.